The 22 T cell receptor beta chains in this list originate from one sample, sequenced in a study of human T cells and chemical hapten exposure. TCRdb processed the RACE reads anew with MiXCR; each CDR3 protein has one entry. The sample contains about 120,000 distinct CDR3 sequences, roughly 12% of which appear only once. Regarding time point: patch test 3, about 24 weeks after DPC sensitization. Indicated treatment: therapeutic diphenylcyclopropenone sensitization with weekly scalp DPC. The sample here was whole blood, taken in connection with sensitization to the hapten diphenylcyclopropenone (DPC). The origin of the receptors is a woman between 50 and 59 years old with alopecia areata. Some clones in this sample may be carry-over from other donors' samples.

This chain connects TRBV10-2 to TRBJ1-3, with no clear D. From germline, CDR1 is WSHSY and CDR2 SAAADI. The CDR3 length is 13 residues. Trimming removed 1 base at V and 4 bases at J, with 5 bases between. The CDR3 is CASSEFQGNTIYF. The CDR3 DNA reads TGCGCCAGCAGTGAGTTTCAGGGAAACACCATATATTTT.

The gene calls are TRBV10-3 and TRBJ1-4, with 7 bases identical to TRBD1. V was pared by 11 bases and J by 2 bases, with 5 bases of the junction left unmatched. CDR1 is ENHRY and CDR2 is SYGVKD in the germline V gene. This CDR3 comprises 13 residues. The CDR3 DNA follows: TGTGCCTCCCGGGACAGTACTAATGAAAAACTGTTTTTT. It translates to CASRDSTNEKLFF.

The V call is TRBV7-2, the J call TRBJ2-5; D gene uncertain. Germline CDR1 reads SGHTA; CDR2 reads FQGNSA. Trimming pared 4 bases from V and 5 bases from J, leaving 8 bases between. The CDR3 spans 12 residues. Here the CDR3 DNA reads TGTGCCAGCAGCTACGGGCAGGAGACCCAGTACTTC. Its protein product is CASSYGQETQYF.

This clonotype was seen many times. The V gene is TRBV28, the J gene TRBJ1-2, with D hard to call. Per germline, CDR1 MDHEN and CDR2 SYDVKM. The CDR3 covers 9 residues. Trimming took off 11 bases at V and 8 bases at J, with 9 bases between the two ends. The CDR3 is CAPGRGYTF. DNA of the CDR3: TGTGCCCCCGGGAGGGGCTACACCTTC.

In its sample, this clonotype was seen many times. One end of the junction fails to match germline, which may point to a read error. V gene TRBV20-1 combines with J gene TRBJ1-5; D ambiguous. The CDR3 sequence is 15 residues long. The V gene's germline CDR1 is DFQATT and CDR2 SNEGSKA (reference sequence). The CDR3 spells CSAREARASNQPQHF. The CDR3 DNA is TGCAGTGCTCGAGAGGCGAGGGCTAGCAATCAGCCCCAGCATTTT.

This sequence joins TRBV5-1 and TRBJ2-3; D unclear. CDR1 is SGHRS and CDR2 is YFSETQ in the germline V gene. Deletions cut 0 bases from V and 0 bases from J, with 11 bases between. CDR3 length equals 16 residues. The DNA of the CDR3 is TGCGCCAGCAGCTTGGAGGGATCTTTTAGCACAGATACGCAGTATTTT. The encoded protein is CASSLEGSFSTDTQYF.

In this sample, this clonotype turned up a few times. The CDR3 DNA reads TGTGCCACCAGCCGCAAGACAGGGTCGGATTCACCCCTCCACTTT. As protein: CATSRKTGSDSPLHF. The chain joins TRBV15 to TRBJ1-6; 7 bases fit TRBD1. The CDR3 contains 15 residues. Germline CDR1 reads LNHNV; CDR2 reads YYDKDF (reference sequence). Trimming cost V 5 bases and J 8 bases; bases outside gene matches: 9.

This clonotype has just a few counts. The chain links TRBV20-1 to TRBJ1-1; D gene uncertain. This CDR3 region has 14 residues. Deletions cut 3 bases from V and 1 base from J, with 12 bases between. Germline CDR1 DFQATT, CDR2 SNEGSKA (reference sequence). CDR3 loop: CSARAGNSNTEAFF. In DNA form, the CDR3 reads TGCAGTGCTAGGGCGGGCAACTCGAACACTGAAGCTTTCTTT.

The chain's CDR3 is CASTLESGNTIYF. For the CDR3, the DNA is TGTGCCAGCACCTTAGAATCTGGAAACACCATATATTTT. The genes are TRBV12-3 or TRBV12-4 and TRBJ1-3; D call uncertain. The CDR3 has 13 residues. Trimming removed 7 bases from V and 1 base from J, with 8 bases in between.

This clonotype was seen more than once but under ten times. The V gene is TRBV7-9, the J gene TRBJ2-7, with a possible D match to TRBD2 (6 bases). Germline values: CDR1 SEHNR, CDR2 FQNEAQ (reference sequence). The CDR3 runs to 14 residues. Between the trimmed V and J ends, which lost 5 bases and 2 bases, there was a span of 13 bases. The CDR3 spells CASSANSGTYEQYF. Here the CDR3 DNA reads TGTGCCAGCAGCGCGAATAGCGGAACCTACGAGCAGTACTTC. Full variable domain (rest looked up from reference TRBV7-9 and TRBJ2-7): DTGVSQNPRHKITKRGQNVTFRCDPISEHNRLYWYRQTLGQGPEFLTYFQNEAQLEKSRLLSDRFSAERPKGSFSTLEIQRTEQGDSAMYLCASSANSGTYEQYFGPGTRLTVT.

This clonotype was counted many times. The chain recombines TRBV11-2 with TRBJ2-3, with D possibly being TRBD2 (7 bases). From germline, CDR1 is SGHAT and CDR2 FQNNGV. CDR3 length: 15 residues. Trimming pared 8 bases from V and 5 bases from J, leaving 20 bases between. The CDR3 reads CASGGGLTLLDTQYF. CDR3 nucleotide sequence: TGTGCCAGCGGAGGGGGACTAACGTTGCTAGATACGCAGTATTTT.

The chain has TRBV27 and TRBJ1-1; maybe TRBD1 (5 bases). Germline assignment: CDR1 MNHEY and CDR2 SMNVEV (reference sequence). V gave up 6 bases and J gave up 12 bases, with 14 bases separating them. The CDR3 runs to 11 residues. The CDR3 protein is CASSAGSRSFF. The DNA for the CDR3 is TGTGCCAGCAGCGCAGGGTCTCGATCTTTCTTT.

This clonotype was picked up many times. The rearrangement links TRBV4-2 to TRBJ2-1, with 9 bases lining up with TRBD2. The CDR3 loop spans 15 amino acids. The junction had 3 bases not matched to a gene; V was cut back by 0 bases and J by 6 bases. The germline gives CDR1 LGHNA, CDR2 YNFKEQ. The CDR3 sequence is CASSQEASGVNEQFF. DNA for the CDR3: TGTGCCAGCAGCCAAGAAGCTAGCGGGGTCAATGAGCAGTTCTTC.

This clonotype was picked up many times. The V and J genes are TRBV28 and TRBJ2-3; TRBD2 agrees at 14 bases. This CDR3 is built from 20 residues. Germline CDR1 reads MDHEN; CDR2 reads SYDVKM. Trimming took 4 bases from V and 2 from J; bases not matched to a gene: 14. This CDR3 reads CASSSRLAGGLRSSTDTQYF. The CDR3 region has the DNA TGTGCCAGCAGTTCCCGACTAGCGGGAGGGCTAAGGAGTTCCACAGATACGCAGTATTTT.

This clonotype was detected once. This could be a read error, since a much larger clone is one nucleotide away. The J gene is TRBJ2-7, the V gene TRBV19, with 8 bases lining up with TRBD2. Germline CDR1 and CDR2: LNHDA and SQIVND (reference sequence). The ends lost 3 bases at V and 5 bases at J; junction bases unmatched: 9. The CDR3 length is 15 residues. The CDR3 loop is CASSMSRAGVDEQYF. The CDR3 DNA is TGTGCCAGTAGTATGTCTAGAGCGGGGGTCGACGAGCAGTACTTC.

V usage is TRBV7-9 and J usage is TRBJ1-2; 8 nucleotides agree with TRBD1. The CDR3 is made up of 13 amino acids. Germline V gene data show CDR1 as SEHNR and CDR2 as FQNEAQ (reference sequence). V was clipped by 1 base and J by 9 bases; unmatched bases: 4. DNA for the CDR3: TGTGCCAGCAGCTTAGGGACAGGGAGGCGCTACACCTTC. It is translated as CASSLGTGRRYTF.

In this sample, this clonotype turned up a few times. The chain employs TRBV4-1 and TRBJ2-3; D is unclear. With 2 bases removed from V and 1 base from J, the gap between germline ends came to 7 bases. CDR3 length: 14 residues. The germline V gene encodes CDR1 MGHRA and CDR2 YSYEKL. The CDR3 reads CASSQLAGTDTQYF. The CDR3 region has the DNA TGCGCCAGCAGCCAACTGGCCGGCACAGATACGCAGTATTTT.

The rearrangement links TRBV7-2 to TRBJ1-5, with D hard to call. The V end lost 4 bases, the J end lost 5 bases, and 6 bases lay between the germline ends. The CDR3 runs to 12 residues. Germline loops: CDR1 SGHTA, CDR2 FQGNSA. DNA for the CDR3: TGTGCCAGCAGCTCCTATGATCAGCCCCAGCATTTT. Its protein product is CASSSYDQPQHF.

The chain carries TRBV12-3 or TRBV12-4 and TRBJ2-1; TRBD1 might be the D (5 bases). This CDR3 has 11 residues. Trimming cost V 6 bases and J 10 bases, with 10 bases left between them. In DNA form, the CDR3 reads TGTGCCAGCAGCCCTAACAGGGAGCAGTTCTTC. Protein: CASSPNREQFF.

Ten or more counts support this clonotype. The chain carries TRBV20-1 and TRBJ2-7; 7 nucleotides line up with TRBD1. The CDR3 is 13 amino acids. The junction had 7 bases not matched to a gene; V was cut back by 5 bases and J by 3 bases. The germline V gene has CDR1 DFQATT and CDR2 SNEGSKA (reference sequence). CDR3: CSADGTAYYEQYF. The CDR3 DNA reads TGCAGTGCTGACGGGACAGCCTACTACGAGCAGTACTTC.

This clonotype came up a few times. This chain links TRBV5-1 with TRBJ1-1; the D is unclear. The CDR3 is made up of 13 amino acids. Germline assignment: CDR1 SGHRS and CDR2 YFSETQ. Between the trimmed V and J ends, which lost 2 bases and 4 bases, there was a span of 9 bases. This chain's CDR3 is CASSLRVGTEAFF. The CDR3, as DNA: TGCGCCAGCAGCTTAAGGGTTGGCACTGAAGCTTTCTTT.

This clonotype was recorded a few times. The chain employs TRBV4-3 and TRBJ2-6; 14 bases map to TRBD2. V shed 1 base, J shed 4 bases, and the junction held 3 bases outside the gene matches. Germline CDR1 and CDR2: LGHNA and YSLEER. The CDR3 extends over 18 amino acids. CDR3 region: CASSQVGLAGAGANVLTF. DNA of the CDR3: TGCGCCAGCAGCCAAGTGGGACTAGCGGGAGCCGGGGCCAACGTCCTGACTTTC.